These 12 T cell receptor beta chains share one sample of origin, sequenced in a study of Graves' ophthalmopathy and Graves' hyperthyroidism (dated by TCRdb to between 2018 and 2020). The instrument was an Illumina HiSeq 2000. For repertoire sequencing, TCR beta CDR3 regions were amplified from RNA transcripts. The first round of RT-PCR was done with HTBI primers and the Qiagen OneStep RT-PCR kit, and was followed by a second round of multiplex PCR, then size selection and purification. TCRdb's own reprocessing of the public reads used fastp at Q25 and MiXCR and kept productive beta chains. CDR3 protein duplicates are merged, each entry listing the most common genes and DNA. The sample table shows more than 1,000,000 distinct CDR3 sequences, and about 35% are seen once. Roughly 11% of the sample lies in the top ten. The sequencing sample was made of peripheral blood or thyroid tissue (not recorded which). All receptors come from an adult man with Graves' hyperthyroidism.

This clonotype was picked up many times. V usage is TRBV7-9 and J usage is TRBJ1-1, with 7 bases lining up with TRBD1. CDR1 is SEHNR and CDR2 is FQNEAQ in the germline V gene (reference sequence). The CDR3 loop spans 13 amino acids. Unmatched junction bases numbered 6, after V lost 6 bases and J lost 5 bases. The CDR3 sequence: CASRQGGRTEAFF. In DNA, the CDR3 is TGTGCCAGCAGGCAGGGGGGTCGGACTGAAGCTTTCTTT.

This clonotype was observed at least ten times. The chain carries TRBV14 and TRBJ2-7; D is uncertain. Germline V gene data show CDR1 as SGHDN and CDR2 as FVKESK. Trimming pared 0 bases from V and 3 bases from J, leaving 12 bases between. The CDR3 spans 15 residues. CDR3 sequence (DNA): TGTGCCAGCAGCCAAGACTCCAAGAGCCGCTACGAGCAGTACTTC. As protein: CASSQDSKSRYEQYF.

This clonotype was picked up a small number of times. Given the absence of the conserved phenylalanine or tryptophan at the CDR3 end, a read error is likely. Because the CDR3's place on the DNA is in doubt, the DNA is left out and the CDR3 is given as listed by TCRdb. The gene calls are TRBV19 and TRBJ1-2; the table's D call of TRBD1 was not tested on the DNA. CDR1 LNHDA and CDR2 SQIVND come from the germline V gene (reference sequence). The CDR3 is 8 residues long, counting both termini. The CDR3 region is CASRPAGA.

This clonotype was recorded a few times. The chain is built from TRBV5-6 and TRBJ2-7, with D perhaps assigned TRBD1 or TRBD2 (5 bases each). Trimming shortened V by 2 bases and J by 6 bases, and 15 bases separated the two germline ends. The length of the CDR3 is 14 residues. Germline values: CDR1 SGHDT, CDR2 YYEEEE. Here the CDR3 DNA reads TGTGCCAGCAGCTTCGGCTGGGACGGCCCCGAGCAGTACTTC. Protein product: CASSFGWDGPEQYF.

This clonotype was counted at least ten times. In nucleotides, the CDR3 is TGTGCCAGCAGCTTGGCCGACCAGCAGCAGTACTTC. This translates into CASSLADQQQYF. This chain connects TRBV5-6 to TRBJ2-7; no definite D call. This CDR3 is built from 12 residues. The V end lost 0 bases, the J end lost 8 bases, and 9 bases lay between the germline ends. Germline V CDR1 and CDR2: SGHDT, YYEEEE.

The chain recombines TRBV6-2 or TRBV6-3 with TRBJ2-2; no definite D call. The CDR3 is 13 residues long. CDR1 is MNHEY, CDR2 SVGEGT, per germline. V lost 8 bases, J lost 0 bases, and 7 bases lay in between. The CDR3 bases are TGTGCCAGCCTCCCAGCGAACACCGGGGAGCTGTTTTTT. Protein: CASLPANTGELFF.

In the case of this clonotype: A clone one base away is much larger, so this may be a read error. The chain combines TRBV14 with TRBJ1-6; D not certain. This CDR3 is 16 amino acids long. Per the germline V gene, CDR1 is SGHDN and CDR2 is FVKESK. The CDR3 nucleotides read TGTGCCAGCAGCCAAGAAAAAGGGTACTATAAGTCACCCCTCCACTTT. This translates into CASSQEKGYYKSPLHF. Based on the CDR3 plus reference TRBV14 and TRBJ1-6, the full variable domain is EAGVTQFPSHSVIEKGQTVTLRCDPISGHDNLYWYRRVMGKEIKFLLHFVKESKQDESGMPNNRFLAERTGGTYSTLKVQPAELEDSGVYFCASSQEKGYYKSPLHFGNGTRLTVT.

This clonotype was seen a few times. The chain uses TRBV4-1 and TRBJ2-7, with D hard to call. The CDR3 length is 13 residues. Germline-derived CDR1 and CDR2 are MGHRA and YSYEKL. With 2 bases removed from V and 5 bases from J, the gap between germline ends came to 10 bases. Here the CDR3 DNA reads TGCGCCAGCAGCCAAATAGGTGCGAACGAGCAGTACTTC. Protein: CASSQIGANEQYF.

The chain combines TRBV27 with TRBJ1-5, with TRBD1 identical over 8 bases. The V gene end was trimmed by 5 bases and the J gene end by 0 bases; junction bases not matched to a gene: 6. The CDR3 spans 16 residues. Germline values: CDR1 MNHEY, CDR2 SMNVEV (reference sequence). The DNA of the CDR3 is TGTGCCAGCAGTCAACGACAGGGGCCTAGCAATCAGCCCCAGCATTTT. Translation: CASSQRQGPSNQPQHF.

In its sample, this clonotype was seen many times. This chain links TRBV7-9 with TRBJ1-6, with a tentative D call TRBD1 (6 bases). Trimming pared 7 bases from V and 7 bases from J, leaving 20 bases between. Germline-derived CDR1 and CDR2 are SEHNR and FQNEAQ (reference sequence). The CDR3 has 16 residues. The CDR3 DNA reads TGTGCCAGCAACCAACAGGCCACAGGGCGGAATTCACCCCTCCACTTT. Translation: CASNQQATGRNSPLHF.

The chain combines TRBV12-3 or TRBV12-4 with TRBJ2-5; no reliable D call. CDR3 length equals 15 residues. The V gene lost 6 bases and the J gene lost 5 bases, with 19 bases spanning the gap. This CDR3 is CASSQVRTRRETQYF. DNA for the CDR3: TGTGCCAGCAGCCAAGTGCGGACGCGGCGGGAGACCCAGTACTTC.

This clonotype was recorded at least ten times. The CDR3 here is CAISESTDSYEQYF. CDR3 coding DNA: TGTGCCATCAGTGAGTCGACTGACTCCTACGAGCAGTACTTC. The V gene is TRBV10-3, the J gene TRBJ2-7, with D hard to call. The germline CDR1 and CDR2 sequences are ENHRY and SYGVKD. There are 14 residues in the CDR3. Trimming took 0 bases from V and 0 from J, leaving 6 bases between them.